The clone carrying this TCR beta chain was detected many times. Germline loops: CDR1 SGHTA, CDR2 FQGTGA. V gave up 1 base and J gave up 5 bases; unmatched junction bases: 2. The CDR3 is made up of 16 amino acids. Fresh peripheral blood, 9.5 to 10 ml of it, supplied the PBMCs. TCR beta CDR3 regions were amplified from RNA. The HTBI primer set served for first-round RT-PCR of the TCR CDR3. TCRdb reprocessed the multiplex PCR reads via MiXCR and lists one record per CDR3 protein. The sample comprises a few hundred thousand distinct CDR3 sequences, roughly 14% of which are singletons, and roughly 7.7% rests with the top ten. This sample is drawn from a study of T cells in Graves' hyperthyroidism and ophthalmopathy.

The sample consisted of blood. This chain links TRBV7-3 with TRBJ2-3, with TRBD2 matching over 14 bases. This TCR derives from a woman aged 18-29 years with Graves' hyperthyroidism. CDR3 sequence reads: CASSLMGLAGEDTQYF. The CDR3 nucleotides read TGTGCCAGCAGCTTAATGGGACTAGCGGGGGAAGATACGCAGTATTTT.